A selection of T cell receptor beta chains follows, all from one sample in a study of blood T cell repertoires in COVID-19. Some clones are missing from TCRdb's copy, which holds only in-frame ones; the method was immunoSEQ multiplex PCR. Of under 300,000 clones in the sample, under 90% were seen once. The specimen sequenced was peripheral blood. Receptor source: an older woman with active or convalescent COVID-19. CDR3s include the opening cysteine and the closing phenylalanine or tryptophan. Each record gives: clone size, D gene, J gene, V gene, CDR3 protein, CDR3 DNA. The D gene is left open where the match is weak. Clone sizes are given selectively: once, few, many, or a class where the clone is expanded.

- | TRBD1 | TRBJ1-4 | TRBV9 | CASSPRTGENEKLFF | TGTGCCAGCAGCCCCCGGACAGGGGAAAATGAAAAACTGTTTTTT
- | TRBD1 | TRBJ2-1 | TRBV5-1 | CASSRDRGEYNEQFF | TGCGCCAGCAGCCGCGACAGGGGGGAATACAATGAGCAGTTCTTC
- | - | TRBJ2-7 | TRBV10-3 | CAISDAGYEQYF | TGTGCCATCAGTGACGCAGGCTACGAGCAGTACTTC
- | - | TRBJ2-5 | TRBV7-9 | CASRLSLLGRQETQYF | TGTGCCAGCAGGCTCTCCCTCCTGGGGCGCCAAGAGACCCAGTACTTC
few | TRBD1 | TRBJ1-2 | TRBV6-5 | CASTGGYGYTF | TGTGCCAGCACAGGGGGCTATGGCTACACCTTC
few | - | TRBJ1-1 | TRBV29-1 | CSAPPRSGGTEAFF | TGCAGCGCCCCCCCTCGGTCGGGGGGGACTGAAGCTTTCTTT
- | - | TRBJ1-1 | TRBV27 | CASRTGRWGTEAFF | TGTGCCAGCAGGACCGGGAGGTGGGGGACTGAAGCTTTCTTT
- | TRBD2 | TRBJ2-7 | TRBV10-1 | CASSRRVRTRTYEQYF | TGCGCCAGCAGTCGTAGGGTACGGACTAGGACATACGAGCAGTACTTC
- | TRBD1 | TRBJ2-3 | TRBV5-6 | CASSLGTGPTDTQYF | TGTGCCAGCAGCTTGGGGACAGGGCCCACAGATACGCAGTATTTT
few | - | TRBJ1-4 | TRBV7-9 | CASSLAREATNEKLFF | TGTGCCAGCAGCTTAGCGCGGGAGGCAACTAATGAAAAACTGTTTTTT
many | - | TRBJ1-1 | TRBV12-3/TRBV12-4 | CASSLGPNTEAFF | TGTGCCAGCAGTCTGGGCCCGAACACTGAAGCTTTCTTT
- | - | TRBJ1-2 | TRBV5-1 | CASSLVAQGGGYGYTF | TGCGCCAGCAGCTTGGTCGCCCAGGGCGGGGGCTATGGCTACACCTTC
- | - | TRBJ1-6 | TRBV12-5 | CASGPPGVGSPLHF | TGTGCTAGTGGCCCCCCAGGGGTTGGGTCACCCCTCCACTTT
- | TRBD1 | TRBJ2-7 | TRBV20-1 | CSAQGAEQYF | TGCAGTGCCCAGGGGGCAGAGCAGTACTTC
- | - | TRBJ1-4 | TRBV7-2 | CASSFGQSEKLFF | TGTGCCAGCAGCTTCGGACAATCGGAAAAACTGTTTTTT
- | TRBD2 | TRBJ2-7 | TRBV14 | CASSLAGTYEQYF | TGTGCCAGCAGCCTAGCGGGTACCTACGAGCAGTACTTC
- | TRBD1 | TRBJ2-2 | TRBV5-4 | CASSLGTGTGASGELFF | TGTGCCAGCAGCTTGGGAACCGGGACAGGGGCCTCCGGGGAGCTGTTTTTT
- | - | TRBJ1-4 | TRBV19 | CASTVRLGLTNEKLFF | TGTGCCAGTACGGTCCGATTGGGGCTCACTAATGAAAAACTGTTTTTT
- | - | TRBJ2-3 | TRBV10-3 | CAISDGGLDDTQYF | TGTGCCATCAGTGATGGAGGACTGGATGATACGCAGTATTTT
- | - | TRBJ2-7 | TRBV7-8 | CASSLRGGTSYEQYF | TGTGCCAGCAGCTTAAGGGGCGGAACCTCCTACGAGCAGTACTTC
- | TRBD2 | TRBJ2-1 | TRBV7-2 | CASSSSRSGGPYNEQFF | TGTGCCAGCAGCTCCTCCCGGTCGGGGGGGCCATACAATGAGCAGTTCTTC
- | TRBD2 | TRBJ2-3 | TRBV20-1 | CSASKGTSGGNTDTQYF | TGCAGTGCTAGTAAGGGGACTAGCGGGGGGAACACAGATACGCAGTATTTT
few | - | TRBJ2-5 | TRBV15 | CATSRGGGVETQYF | TGTGCCACCAGCAGAGGAGGGGGGGTGGAGACCCAGTACTTC
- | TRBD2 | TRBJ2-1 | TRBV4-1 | CASSQRLAGAYNEQFF | TGCGCCAGCAGCCAGCGACTAGCGGGGGCCTACAATGAGCAGTTCTTC
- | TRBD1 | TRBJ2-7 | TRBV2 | CASRHRQGISYEQYF | TGTGCCAGCAGGCATCGACAGGGTATCTCCTACGAGCAGTACTTC
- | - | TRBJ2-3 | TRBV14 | CASSQLKQGSRGTQYF | TGTGCCAGCAGCCAGCTGAAACAGGGTTCCCGGGGTACGCAGTATTTT
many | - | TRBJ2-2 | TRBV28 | CASSLYTENTGELFF | TGTGCCAGCAGTTTATATACAGAGAACACCGGGGAGCTGTTTTTT
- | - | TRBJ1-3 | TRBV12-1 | CASSYTLPLSPSGNTIYF | TGTGCCAGCAGCTACACCCTTCCTTTATCACCCTCTGGAAACACCATATATTTT
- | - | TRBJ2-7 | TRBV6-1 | CASSAARDSFDYEQYF | TGTGCCAGCAGTGCAGCACGTGATAGTTTTGATTACGAGCAGTACTTC
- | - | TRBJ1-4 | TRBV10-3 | CAIRPRETDEKLFF | TGTGCCATCAGGCCCCGTGAGACTGATGAAAAACTGTTTTTT
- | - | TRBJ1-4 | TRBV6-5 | CASSPGDTEYF | TGTGCCAGCAGTCCCGGGGACACGGAGTATTTT
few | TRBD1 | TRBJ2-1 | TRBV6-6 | CASSQSPIPGTGWSSYNEQFF | TGTGCCAGCAGTCAATCACCGATCCCCGGGACAGGTTGGAGCTCCTACAATGAGCAGTTCTTC
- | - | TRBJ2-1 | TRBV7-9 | CASSSFVPGAYNEQFF | TGTGCCAGCAGTTCTTTTGTCCCCGGGGCCTACAATGAGCAGTTCTTC